This TCR beta chain was captured in a study of blood T cell repertoires in COVID-19. Background on the study: Acute and convalescent COVID-19 samples came from the United States, Italy and Spain. PBMCs, B-cell-depleted T cells, or T cells were the source of the cDNA or gDNA that made up the material.

Original data processing: Amplification of reference gene primers was used by the study to estimate nucleated cell counts. Only in-frame clones appear in the TCRdb table, and some are missing; sequencing was by immunoSEQ multiplex PCR. The V and J calls and clone size are taken from that table; D and trimming were inferred from the DNA. The sample lists about 83,000 clones; around 88% were seen once. The receptor's source is a man in his sixties with acute or convalescent COVID-19. The specimen was peripheral blood.

CDR3 sequence: CANPLTSTGLDGYTF. The CDR3 coding sequence is TGTGCCAACCCACTCACCTCGACAGGACTCGATGGCTACACCTTC. This chain links TRBV2 with TRBJ1-2; maybe TRBD1 (6 bases). CDR3 length: 15 residues. Germline CDR1 SNHLY, CDR2 FYNNEI. V dropped 10 bases and J dropped 6 bases, with 24 bases sitting between them.